Sequencing of this TCR beta chain was carried out in a study of blood T cell repertoires in COVID-19. Overall study: Specimens from acute and convalescent COVID-19 originated in the United States, Italy and Spain. The analysed material was cDNA or gDNA that came from T cells, B-cell-depleted T cells, or PBMCs.

Germline assignment: CDR1 MGHRA and CDR2 YSYEKL. V was pared by 1 base and J by 4 bases, with 5 bases of the junction left unmatched. The CDR3 length is 15 residues. This clone has only a few counts. Original handling: Cell counts per sample came from amplifying reference gene primers. Clones were sequenced by immunoSEQ multiplex PCR, and TCRdb holds only the in-frame ones, with some missing. From that table come the V and J calls and clone size; the DNA was used to work out D and trimming. The sample contains some 520,000 clones, 89% of which appear only once. The V and J genes are TRBV4-1 and TRBJ1-1; 8 positions match TRBD1. The clonotype originates from a man between 18 and 35 years old with COVID-19, enrolled during active disease. Sequenced material: peripheral blood. The chain's CDR3 is CASSQAPQGATEAFF. The CDR3 coding sequence is TGCGCCAGCAGCCAAGCCCCGCAGGGGGCCACTGAAGCTTTCTTT.